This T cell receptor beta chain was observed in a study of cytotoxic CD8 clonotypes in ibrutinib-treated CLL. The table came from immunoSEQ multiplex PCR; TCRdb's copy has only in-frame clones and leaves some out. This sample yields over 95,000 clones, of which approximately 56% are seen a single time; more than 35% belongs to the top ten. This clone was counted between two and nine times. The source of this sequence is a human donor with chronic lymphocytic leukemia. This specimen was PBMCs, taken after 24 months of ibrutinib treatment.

For the CDR3, the DNA is TGTGCCTGGAGTTCTAATACGTTTTGGGTGACTGGGGCCAACGTCCTGACTTTC. As protein: CAWSSNTFWVTGANVLTF. J is TRBJ2-6 and V is TRBV30; D is unresolved. V lost 2 bases and J 2 bases, leaving 19 bases between the germline ends. The CDR3 sequence is 18 residues long. CDR1 and CDR2 from the germline V gene are GTSNPN and SVGIG (reference sequence).